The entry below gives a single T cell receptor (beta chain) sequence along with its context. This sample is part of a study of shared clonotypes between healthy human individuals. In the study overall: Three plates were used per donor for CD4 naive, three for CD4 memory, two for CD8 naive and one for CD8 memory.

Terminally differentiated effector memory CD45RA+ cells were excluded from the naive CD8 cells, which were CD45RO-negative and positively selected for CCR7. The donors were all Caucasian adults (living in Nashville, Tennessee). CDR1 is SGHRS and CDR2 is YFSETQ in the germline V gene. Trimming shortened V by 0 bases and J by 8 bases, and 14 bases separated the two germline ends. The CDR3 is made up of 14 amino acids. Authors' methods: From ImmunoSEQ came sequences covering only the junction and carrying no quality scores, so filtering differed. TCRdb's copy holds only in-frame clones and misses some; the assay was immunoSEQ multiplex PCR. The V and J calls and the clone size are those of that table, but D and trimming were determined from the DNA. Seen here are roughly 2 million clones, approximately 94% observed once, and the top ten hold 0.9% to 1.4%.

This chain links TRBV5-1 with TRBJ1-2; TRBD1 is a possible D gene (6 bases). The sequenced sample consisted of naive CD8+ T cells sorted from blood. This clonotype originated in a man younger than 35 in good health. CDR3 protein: CASSLVGGGQGYTF. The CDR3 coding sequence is TGCGCCAGCAGCTTGGTTGGTGGGGGCCAAGGCTACACCTTC.